This TCR beta chain is drawn from a study of shared clonotypes between healthy human individuals. The table came from immunoSEQ multiplex PCR; TCRdb's copy has only in-frame clones and leaves some out. Altogether over 2 million clones are present, roughly 92% being singletons, with the ten largest covering about 0.41%. Germline lookup yields CDR1 MDHEN and CDR2 SYDVKM. V was shortened by 4 bases and J by 3 bases, with 13 bases between the two germline ends. This CDR3 has 14 residues. The TCR comes from a man aged 18 to 30 in good health. Some clones in this sample may be carry-over from other donors' samples. The chain is built from TRBV28 and TRBJ2-7; the D gene is possibly TRBD2 (6 bases). Material for sequencing was naive CD4+ T cells from PBMCs. Documented subset: CD45RA+ positively selected. In DNA, the CDR3 is TGTGCCAGCAGTTCACCGGGACTCGGCTACGAGCAGTACTTC. Residues: CASSSPGLGYEQYF.